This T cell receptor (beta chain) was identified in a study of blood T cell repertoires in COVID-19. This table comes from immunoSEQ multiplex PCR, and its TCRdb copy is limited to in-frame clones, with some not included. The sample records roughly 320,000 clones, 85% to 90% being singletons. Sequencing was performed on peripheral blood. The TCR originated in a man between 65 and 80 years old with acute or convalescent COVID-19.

This CDR3 is CASSPTGFNSPLHF. For the CDR3, the DNA is TGTGCCAGCAGTCCGACAGGCTTTAATTCACCCCTCCACTTT. The chain combines TRBV6-5 with TRBJ1-6; tentative D call: TRBD1 (6 bases). The CDR3 loop spans 14 amino acids. The V end lost 5 bases, the J end lost 6 bases, and 11 bases lay between the germline ends. Germline V gene lookup returns CDR1 MNHEY and CDR2 SVGAGI.